This T cell receptor (beta chain) was documented in a study of identical twins. TCRdb re-derived calls from the 5' RACE reads in MiXCR, one entry per CDR3 protein. The data show around 570,000 distinct CDR3 sequences, 9.6% seen once. CDR3 length: 16 residues. V dropped 1 base and J dropped 7; count of bases not matched to a gene: 10. These same records also appear under a second study, on yellow fever vaccine responses in identical twins.

The sequence was collected from a young woman in good health. The V and J genes are TRBV12-3 or TRBV12-4 and TRBJ1-5; 7 bases line up with TRBD1. Sequencing was carried out using PBMCs. The CDR3 DNA follows: TGTGCCAGCAGTTTAGAGCAGGGGGTCGGGGGGCAGCCCCAGCATTTT. It translates to CASSLEQGVGGQPQHF.